This TCR beta chain was recovered during a study of blood T cell repertoires in COVID-19. Study information: Acute and convalescent COVID-19 specimens originated in the United States, Italy and Spain. T cells, B-cell-depleted T cells, or PBMCs provided the cDNA or gDNA that served as material.

CDR1 is SGHTS and CDR2 is YDEGEE in the germline V gene. J was trimmed by 5 bases and V by 2 bases; bases with no gene match: 13. This CDR3 contains 17 residues. Enrolled during active infection, Seattle patients were then followed longitudinally. Methods used by the authors: Nucleated cell number was recorded as an estimate derived from reference gene primer amplification. The protocol was immunoSEQ multiplex PCR, while the TCRdb copy is restricted to in-frame clones and leaves out a portion. The V and J calls and clone size were taken over from that table, and D and trimming were inferred from the DNA. Among about 210,000 clones listed, 75% to 85% were seen once.

The TCR was taken from a middle-aged man with COVID-19, enrolled during active disease. The sequencing sample was made of peripheral blood. This chain links TRBV5-8 with TRBJ1-1; 9 bases line up with TRBD1. The CDR3 is CASSLYRGRTPRTEAFF. The DNA of the CDR3 is TGTGCCAGCAGCTTATACAGGGGGCGGACTCCGAGGACTGAAGCTTTCTTT. Full variable domain (remainder filled in from reference TRBV5-8 and TRBJ1-1): EAGVTQSPTHLIKTRGQQATLRCSPISGHTSVYWYQQALGLGLQFLLWYDEGEERNRGNFPPRFSGRQFPNYSSELNVNALELEDSALYLCASSLYRGRTPRTEAFFGQGTRLTVV.